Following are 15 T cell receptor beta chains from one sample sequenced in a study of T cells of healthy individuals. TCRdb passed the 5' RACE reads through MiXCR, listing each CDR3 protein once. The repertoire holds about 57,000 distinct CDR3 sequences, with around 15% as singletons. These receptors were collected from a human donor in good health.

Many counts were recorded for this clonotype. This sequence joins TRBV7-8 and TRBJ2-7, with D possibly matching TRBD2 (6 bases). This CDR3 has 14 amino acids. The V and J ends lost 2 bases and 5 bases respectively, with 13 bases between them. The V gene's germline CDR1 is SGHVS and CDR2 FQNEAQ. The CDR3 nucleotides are TGTGCCAGCAGCTTACCGGGAGAGGCCCACGAGCAGTACTTC. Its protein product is CASSLPGEAHEQYF.

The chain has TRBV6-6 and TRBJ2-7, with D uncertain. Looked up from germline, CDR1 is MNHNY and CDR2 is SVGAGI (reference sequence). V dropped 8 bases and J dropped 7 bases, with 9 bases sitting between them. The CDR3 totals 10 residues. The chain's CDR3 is CASRGREQYF. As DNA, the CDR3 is TGTGCCAGCCGAGGAAGGGAGCAGTACTTC.

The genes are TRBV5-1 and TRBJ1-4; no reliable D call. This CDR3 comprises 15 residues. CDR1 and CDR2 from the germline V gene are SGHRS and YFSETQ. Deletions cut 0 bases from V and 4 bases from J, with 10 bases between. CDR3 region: CASSLGYPYNEKLFF. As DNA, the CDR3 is TGCGCCAGCAGCTTGGGGTATCCCTATAATGAAAAACTGTTTTTT.

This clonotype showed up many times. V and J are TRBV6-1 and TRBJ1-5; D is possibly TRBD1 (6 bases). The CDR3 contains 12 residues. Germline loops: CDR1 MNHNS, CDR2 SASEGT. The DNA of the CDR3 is TGTGCAGTCGGGACACCTAATCAGCCCCAGCATTTT. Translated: CAVGTPNQPQHF.

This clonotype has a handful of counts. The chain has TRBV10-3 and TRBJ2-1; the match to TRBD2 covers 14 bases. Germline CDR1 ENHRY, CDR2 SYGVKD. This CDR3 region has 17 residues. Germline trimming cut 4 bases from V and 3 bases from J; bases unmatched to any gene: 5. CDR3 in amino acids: CAISARTSGRNYNEQFF. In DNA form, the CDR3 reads TGTGCCATCAGTGCCCGGACTAGCGGGAGGAACTACAATGAGCAGTTCTTC.

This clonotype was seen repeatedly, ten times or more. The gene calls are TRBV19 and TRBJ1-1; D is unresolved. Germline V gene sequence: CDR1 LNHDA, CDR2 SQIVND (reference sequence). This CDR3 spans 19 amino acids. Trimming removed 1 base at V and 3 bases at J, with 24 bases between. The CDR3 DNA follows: TGTGCCAGTAGTATAGGGTGGAGACGGCAGTCACTCGGGGACACTGAAGCTTTCTTT. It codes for CASSIGWRRQSLGDTEAFF.

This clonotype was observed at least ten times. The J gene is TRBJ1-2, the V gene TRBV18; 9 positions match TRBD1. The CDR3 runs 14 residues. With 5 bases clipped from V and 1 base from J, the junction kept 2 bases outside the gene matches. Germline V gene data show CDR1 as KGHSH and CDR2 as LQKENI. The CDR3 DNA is TGTGCCAGCTCAACAGGGGGCGATAACTATGGCTACACCTTC. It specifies CASSTGGDNYGYTF.

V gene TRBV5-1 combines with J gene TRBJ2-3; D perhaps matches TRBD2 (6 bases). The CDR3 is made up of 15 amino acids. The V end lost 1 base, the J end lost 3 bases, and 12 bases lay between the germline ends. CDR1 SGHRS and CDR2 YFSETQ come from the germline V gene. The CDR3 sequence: CASSLNGGVTDTQYF. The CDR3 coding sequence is TGCGCCAGCAGCTTGAACGGCGGGGTAACAGATACGCAGTATTTT.

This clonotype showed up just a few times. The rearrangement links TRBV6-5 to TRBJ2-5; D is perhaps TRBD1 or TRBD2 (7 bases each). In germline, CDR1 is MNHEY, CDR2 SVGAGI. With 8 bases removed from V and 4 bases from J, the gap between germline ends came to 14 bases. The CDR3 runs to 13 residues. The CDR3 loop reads CASQGGPGETQYF. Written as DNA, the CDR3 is TGTGCCAGCCAGGGGGGGCCGGGAGAGACCCAGTACTTC.

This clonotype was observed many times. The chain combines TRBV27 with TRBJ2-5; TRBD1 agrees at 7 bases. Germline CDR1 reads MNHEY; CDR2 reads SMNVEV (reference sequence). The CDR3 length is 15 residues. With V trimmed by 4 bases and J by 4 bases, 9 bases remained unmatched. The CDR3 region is CASSSTPGQRETQYF. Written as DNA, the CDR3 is TGTGCCAGCAGTTCCACTCCGGGACAGAGAGAGACCCAGTACTTC.

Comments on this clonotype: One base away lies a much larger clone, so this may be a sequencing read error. The CDR3 sequence: CASTSGGAWETKYF. In nucleotides, the CDR3 is TGCGCCAGTACCTCCGGGGGGGCATGGGAGACCAAGTACTTC. The chain couples TRBV5-1 to TRBJ2-5, with 8 bases matching TRBD2. The CDR3 loop spans 14 amino acids. Germline V lookup: CDR1 SGHRS, CDR2 YFSETQ. The whole variable domain, remainder taken from reference TRBV5-1 and TRBJ2-5, is KAGVTQTPRYLIKTRGQQVTLSCSPISGHRSVSWYQQTPGQGLQFLFEYFSETQRNKGNFPGRFSGRQFSNSRSEMNVSTLELGDSALYLCASTSGGAWETKYFGPGTRLLVL.

CDR3 sequence reads: CASSSGQGRKTQYF. CDR3 DNA: TGTGCCAGCAGCAGCGGACAGGGGAGAAAGACCCAGTACTTC. The chain is built from TRBV11-3 and TRBJ2-5; 9 bases fit TRBD1. The V gene's germline CDR1 is SGHNT and CDR2 YENEEA. The CDR3 runs 14 residues. V lost 5 bases, J lost 6 bases, and 7 bases stayed unmatched.

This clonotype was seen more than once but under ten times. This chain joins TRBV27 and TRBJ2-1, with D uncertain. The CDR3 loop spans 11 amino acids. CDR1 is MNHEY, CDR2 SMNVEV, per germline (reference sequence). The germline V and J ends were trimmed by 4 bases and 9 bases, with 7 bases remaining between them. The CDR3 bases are TGTGCCAGCAGTTATGGAGTTGAGCAGTTCTTC. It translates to CASSYGVEQFF.

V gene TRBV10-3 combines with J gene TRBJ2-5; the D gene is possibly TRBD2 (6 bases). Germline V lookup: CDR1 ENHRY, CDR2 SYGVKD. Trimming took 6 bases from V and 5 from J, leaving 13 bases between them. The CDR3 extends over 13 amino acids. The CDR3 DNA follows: TGTGCCATCAGGGCGGTAGGAGGGGAGACCCAGTACTTC. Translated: CAIRAVGGETQYF.

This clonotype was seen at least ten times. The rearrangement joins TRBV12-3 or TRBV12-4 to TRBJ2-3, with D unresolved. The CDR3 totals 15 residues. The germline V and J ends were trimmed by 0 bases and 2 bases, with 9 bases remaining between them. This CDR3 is CASSLAPWHTDTQYF. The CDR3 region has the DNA TGTGCCAGCAGTTTAGCGCCATGGCACACAGATACGCAGTATTTT.